The 16 T cell receptor beta chains given below trace back to one sample, sequenced in a study of blood T cells in healthy people across ages (dated by TCRdb to between 2014 and 2017). Libraries were prepared through 5' RACE. Sequencing was performed on an Illumina HiSeq 2500. A second roughly 7 to 11 cycle PCR used a sample-barcoded 5' primer and a J-beta primer mix. TCRdb reprocessing: public reads trimmed at Q25 with fastp, clones called with MiXCR, in-frame beta chains kept. Merged by CDR3 protein, the rows form single entries marked with the most common genes and DNA. The sample table contains some 900,000 distinct CDR3 sequences; only one count was recorded for 25% to 30% of them. Clones ranked in the top ten supply approximately 15% of the sample. Sequencing used blood. These receptors were collected from a woman aged 80 or over in good health.

V gene TRBV12-3 or TRBV12-4 combines with J gene TRBJ2-2; D assignment may be TRBD1 or TRBD2 (6 bases each). V lost 7 bases and J 4 bases, leaving 25 bases between the germline ends. The CDR3 sequence is 18 residues long. This CDR3 reads CASNRRTGTQTITGELFF. In DNA, the CDR3 is TGTGCCAGCAACCGGAGAACAGGGACTCAGACGATCACCGGGGAGCTGTTTTTT.

This clonotype was seen many times. The chain uses TRBV7-2 and TRBJ1-2; 8 nucleotides align to TRBD1. The junction had 3 bases not matched to a gene; V was cut back by 3 bases and J by 6 bases. The CDR3 extends over 13 amino acids. Per germline, CDR1 SGHTA and CDR2 FQGNSA. CDR3 coding DNA: TGTGCCAGCAGCTTTTCAGGGGGCGATGGCTACACCTTC. Its translation: CASSFSGGDGYTF. Supplemented by reference TRBV7-2 and TRBJ1-2, the full variable domain reads GAGVSQSPSNKVTEKGKDVELRCDPISGHTALYWYRQSLGQGLEFLIYFQGNSAPDKSGLPSDRFSAERTGGSVSTLTIQRTQQEDSAVYLCASSFSGGDGYTFGSGTRLTVV.

In this sample, this clonotype turned up many times. V gene TRBV6-4 combines with J gene TRBJ2-3, with 7 nucleotides matching TRBD1. There are 14 residues in the CDR3. Germline-derived CDR1 and CDR2 are MRHNA and SNTAGT. The V and J ends lost 5 bases and 2 bases, in that order; junction bases with no gene match: 4. CDR3 sequence reads: CASSRQGNTDTQYF. The CDR3 region has the DNA TGTGCCAGCAGTCGACAGGGTAACACAGATACGCAGTATTTT.

The V and J genes are TRBV30 and TRBJ2-1, with TRBD2 matching over 11 bases. Germline assignment: CDR1 GTSNPN and CDR2 SVGIG (reference sequence). There are 15 residues in the CDR3. Unmatched junction bases numbered 10, after V lost 4 bases and J lost 8 bases. CDR3 sequence: CAWTLGLAGGDEQFF. In nucleotides, the CDR3 is TGTGCCTGGACACTCGGGCTAGCGGGGGGAGATGAGCAGTTCTTC.

The V and J genes are TRBV2 and TRBJ2-2; 7 bases are shared with TRBD1. V shed 6 bases, J shed 4 bases, and the junction held 5 bases outside the gene matches. The germline V gene encodes CDR1 SNHLY and CDR2 FYNNEI. The CDR3 consists of 14 residues. The CDR3 here is CASRSRGTTGELFF. In DNA, the CDR3 is TGTGCCAGCAGGAGCAGGGGGACCACCGGGGAGCTGTTTTTT.

This clonotype was seen many times. The chain uses TRBV7-9 and TRBJ2-7; D is ambiguous. Germline V gives CDR1 SEHNR, CDR2 FQNEAQ (reference sequence). With 7 bases removed from V and 2 bases from J, the gap between germline ends came to 15 bases. The CDR3 is 14 residues long. The CDR3 DNA follows: TGTGCCAGCACCATAAGGAACAGACCCTACGAGCAGTACTTC. Its translation is CASTIRNRPYEQYF.

This clonotype showed up many times. The chain employs TRBV7-9 and TRBJ2-7; a possible D gene is TRBD1 (5 bases). Germline lookup yields CDR1 SEHNR and CDR2 FQNEAQ (reference sequence). The CDR3 is 14 amino acids. V was clipped by 0 bases and J by 2 bases, with 8 bases between them. The CDR3 sequence is CASSLAPGPYEQYF. The CDR3 DNA sequence: TGTGCCAGCAGCTTAGCGCCAGGGCCCTACGAGCAGTACTTC.

A word on this clonotype: A much larger clone differs by one base, so this may be a read error. The chain recombines TRBV7-2 with TRBJ2-1; D is uncertain. V lost 5 bases to trimming and J lost 10 bases, with 18 bases between them. CDR1 and CDR2 from the germline V gene are SGHTA and FQGNSA. This CDR3 comprises 14 residues. CDR3 in amino acids: CASSPHMNSYEQFF. The CDR3 DNA reads TGTGCCAGCAGCCCCCACATGAACTCCTACGAGCAGTTCTTC.

Points on this clonotype: Possible read error: a much larger clone is one base away. The V gene is TRBV6-5, the J gene TRBJ2-5, with a tentative D call TRBD1 (6 bases). This CDR3 has 14 amino acids. The V end lost 0 bases, the J end lost 5 bases, and 10 bases lay between the germline ends. Germline CDR1 and CDR2: MNHEY and SVGAGI. The CDR3 nucleotides read TGTGCCAGCAGTTACTCGGGGGCAGTCGAGACCCAGTACTTC. Its protein is CASSYSGAVETQYF.

The V call is TRBV7-9, the J call TRBJ1-1; a possible D gene is TRBD1 (6 bases). The CDR3 covers 13 residues. The germline gives CDR1 SEHNR, CDR2 FQNEAQ (reference sequence). The germline V and J ends were trimmed by 5 bases and 8 bases, with 15 bases remaining between them. The CDR3 reads CASSGSGVREAFF. CDR3 coding DNA: TGTGCCAGCAGCGGCTCAGGGGTAAGGGAAGCTTTCTTT.

This clonotype came up many times. The chain joins TRBV6-2 or TRBV6-3 to TRBJ2-5; 8 positions agree with TRBD1. J lost 2 bases, V lost 2 bases, and 13 bases had no gene match. The CDR3 extends over 18 amino acids. Germline loops: CDR1 MNHEY, CDR2 SVGEGT. The CDR3 region is CASSYPNPGQGHQETQYF. The DNA for the CDR3 is TGTGCCAGCAGTTACCCCAATCCAGGACAGGGTCATCAAGAGACCCAGTACTTC.

The chain is built from TRBV3-1 and TRBJ2-7; TRBD2 matches 10 bases. CDR3 size: 15 residues. V lost 2 bases, J lost 2 bases, and 3 bases stayed unmatched. Germline lookup yields CDR1 LGHDT and CDR2 YNNKEL (reference sequence). CDR3 nucleotides: TGTGCCAGCAGCCAATCTCTAGCGGGAGCCTACGAGCAGTACTTC. Translating it yields CASSQSLAGAYEQYF.

This clonotype has at least ten counts. The V gene is TRBV7-2, the J gene TRBJ1-1; perhaps TRBD1 as D (6 bases). The CDR3 runs to 14 residues. Germline loops: CDR1 SGHTA, CDR2 FQGNSA. The V end lost 3 bases, the J end lost 5 bases, and 13 bases lay between the germline ends. This CDR3 reads CASSLQTGGTEAFF. CDR3 bases: TGTGCCAGCAGCTTGCAGACAGGCGGTACTGAAGCTTTCTTT.

Of note for this clonotype: The germline gene is not matched at one end of the junction; a read error may be the cause. The chain recombines TRBV5-1 with TRBJ2-3; 8 positions match TRBD2. The V gene's germline CDR1 is SGHRS and CDR2 YFSETQ. This CDR3 has 16 amino acids. The CDR3 nucleotides read TGCGCCAGCAGCTTAGATACGGGGGGGAGCACAGGTACGCAGTATTTT. Its translation: CASSLDTGGSTGTQYF.

The sample holds many counts of this clonotype. This chain joins TRBV5-1 and TRBJ2-3, with 14 bases fitting TRBD2. Germline trimming cut 4 bases from V and 5 bases from J; bases unmatched to any gene: 6. The germline gives CDR1 SGHRS, CDR2 YFSETQ. The length of the CDR3 is 16 residues. The CDR3 nucleotides are TGCGCCAGCAGCAGGGGACTAGCGGGGGTCGAAGATACGCAGTATTTT. As protein: CASSRGLAGVEDTQYF.

The sample holds many counts of this clonotype. This chain uses TRBV30 with TRBJ2-1, with 12 bases aligning to TRBD2. The length of the CDR3 is 16 residues. V lost 2 bases to trimming and J lost 7 bases; unmatched junction nucleotides: 9. Germline V CDR1 and CDR2: GTSNPN, SVGIG (reference sequence). The CDR3 DNA is TGTGCCTGGAGTAGGGGGGGCCTAGCGGGGGGGAATGAGCAGTTCTTC. It codes for CAWSRGGLAGGNEQFF.